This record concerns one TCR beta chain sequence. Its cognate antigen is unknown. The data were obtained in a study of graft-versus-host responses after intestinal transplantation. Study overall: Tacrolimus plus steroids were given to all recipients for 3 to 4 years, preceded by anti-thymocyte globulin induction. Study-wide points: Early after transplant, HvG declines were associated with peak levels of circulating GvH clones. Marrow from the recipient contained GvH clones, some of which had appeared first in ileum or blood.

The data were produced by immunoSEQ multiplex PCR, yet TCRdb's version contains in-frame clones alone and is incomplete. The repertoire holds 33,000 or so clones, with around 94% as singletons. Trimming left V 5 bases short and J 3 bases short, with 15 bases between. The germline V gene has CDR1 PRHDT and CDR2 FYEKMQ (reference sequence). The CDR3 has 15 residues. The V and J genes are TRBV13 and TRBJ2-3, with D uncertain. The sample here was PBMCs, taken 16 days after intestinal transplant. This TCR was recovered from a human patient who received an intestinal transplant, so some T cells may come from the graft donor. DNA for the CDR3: TGTGCCAGCAGCCTAGATTCGCTCGTGACAGATACGCAGTATTTT. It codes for CASSLDSLVTDTQYF.